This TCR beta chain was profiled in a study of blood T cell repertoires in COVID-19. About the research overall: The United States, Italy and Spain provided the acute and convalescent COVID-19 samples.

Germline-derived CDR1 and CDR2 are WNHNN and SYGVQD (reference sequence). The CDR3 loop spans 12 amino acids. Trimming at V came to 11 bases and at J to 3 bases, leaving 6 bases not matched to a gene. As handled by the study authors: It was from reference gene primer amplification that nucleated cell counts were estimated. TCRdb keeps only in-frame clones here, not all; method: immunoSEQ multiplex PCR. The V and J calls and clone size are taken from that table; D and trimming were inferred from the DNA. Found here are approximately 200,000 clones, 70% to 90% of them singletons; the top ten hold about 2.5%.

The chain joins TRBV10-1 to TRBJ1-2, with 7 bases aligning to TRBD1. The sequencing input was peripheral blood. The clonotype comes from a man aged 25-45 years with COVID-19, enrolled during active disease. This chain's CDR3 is CASEDRDYGYTF. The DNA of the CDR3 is TGCGCCTCCGAAGACAGGGACTATGGCTACACCTTC.